This T cell receptor (beta chain) originates from a study of OX40 agonist ivuxolimab in advanced cancers. To note about this clone: As yet, its antigen is unknown.

Measured with immunoSEQ multiplex PCR; TCRdb has only the in-frame clones, and not every one. Among some 86,000 clones, roughly 91% were seen once, and the ten largest hold 0.33%. In germline, CDR1 is SEHNR, CDR2 FQNEAQ (reference sequence). The CDR3 loop spans 15 amino acids. Trimming removed 5 bases from V and 5 bases from J; junction bases left unmatched: 9. Findings and limits, study-wide: In the 0.1 to 3.0 mg/kg range, CD4+ and CD8+ blood T cells had expanded clonally by week 6. There were also nonresponders showing low normalized T-cell clonal expansion.

This clonotype originated in an adult with an advanced solid tumor such as melanoma, head and neck, liver or kidney cancer. The chain joins TRBV7-9 to TRBJ2-5, with TRBD1 matching over 9 bases. This sample comprised CD4+ or CD8+ T cells sorted from blood, obtained in a trial of the OX40 agonist ivuxolimab. The CDR3 spells CASSGRQGTGETQYF. Here the CDR3 DNA reads TGTGCCAGCAGCGGGAGACAGGGGACAGGGGAGACCCAGTACTTC.